This TCR beta chain is drawn from a study of blood T cell repertoires in COVID-19. At the level of the study: COVID-19 samples from acute and convalescent phases originated in the United States, Italy and Spain. In each case, the material was cDNA or gDNA derived from T cells, B-cell-depleted T cells, or PBMCs.

CDR3 size: 17 residues. Germline CDR1 is SGHRS and CDR2 is YFSETQ. V shed 1 base and J 7 bases; nucleotides not matched to a gene: 14. As handled by the study authors: It was from reference gene primer amplification that nucleated cell counts were estimated. TCRdb's table, derived via immunoSEQ multiplex PCR, lists solely in-frame clones and lacks some. Clone size and the V and J calls come from that table; the DNA yielded D and trimming. In the table there are approximately 280,000 clones, approximately 88% of which are singletons. The rearrangement joins TRBV5-1 to TRBJ2-5; 9 bases fit TRBD2. Sequences were obtained from peripheral blood. This receptor was taken from a man between 18 and 29 years old with active or convalescent COVID-19. CDR3 nucleotide sequence: TGCGCCAGCAGCTTGATTGCTTCAATAGCGGGGGACTGGACCCAGTACTTC. Translated: CASSLIASIAGDWTQYF.